These T cell receptor beta chains were read from a single sample in a study of neoadjuvant anti-PD-1 for oral cavity cancer. Assay: immunoSEQ multiplex PCR; the TCRdb copy retains only in-frame clones and omits some. The data contain 13,000 to 15,000 clones, over 55% of them singletons. The specimen comprised PBMCs, sampled before nivolumab (anti-PD-1) treatment. These receptor sequences come from a person aged 40-85 years with oral cavity squamous cell carcinoma. CDR3s include the opening cysteine and the closing phenylalanine or tryptophan. The order of the fields is D gene, clone size, V gene, J gene, CDR3 protein, CDR3 DNA. A D gene is named only where the DNA matches it firmly. Some rows have no size entry. The others give once, few or many, or a class for an expanded clone.

NA	NA	TRBV27	TRBJ1-1	CASSSTLRGRAFF	TGTGCCAGCAGTTCAACTCTCAGGGGTCGAGCTTTCTTT
TRBD1	NA	TRBV7-8	TRBJ1-2	CASSSGTGWVYTF	TGTGCCAGCAGCTCAGGGACAGGGTGGGTTTACACCTTC
NA	NA	TRBV30	TRBJ1-3	CAWSVLGNTIYF	TGTGCCTGGAGTGTACTTGGAAACACCATATATTTT
NA	NA	TRBV4-1	TRBJ1-5	CASSQDAGSQPQHF	TGCGCCAGCAGCCAAGACGCCGGGAGCCAGCCCCAGCATTTT
TRBD2	NA	TRBV4-1	TRBJ2-2	CASSRGLAGNTGELFF	TGCGCCAGCAGCCGTGGACTAGCGGGGAACACCGGGGAGCTGTTTTTT
TRBD2	NA	TRBV4-2	TRBJ2-4	CASSQDGLAGGVSKNIQYF	TGTGCCAGCAGCCAAGACGGGCTAGCGGGGGGTGTCTCCAAAAACATTCAGTACTTC
NA	NA	TRBV19	TRBJ2-1	CASSVVVPGEQFF	TGTGCCAGTAGTGTAGTAGTACCGGGTGAGCAGTTCTTC
NA	once	TRBV2	TRBJ1-3	CATHPRGSGNTIYF	TGTGCCACCCACCCCAGGGGATCTGGAAACACCATATATTTT
NA	once	TRBV6-1	TRBJ2-1	CASNRDRINGEQFF	TGTGCCAGCAACCGGGACCGGATTAATGGTGAGCAGTTCTTC
NA	NA	TRBV5-4	TRBJ2-2	CASSFNGGELFF	TGTGCCAGCAGCTTTAACGGCGGGGAGCTGTTTTTT
NA	NA	TRBV6-5	TRBJ1-1	CASSYRNTEAFF	TGTGCCAGCAGTTACAGGAACACTGAAGCTTTCTTT
NA	NA	TRBV10-1	TRBJ2-1	CASSEGGPYNEQFF	TGCGCCAGCAGTGAGGGGGGCCCCTACAATGAGCAGTTCTTC
NA	NA	TRBV5-4	TRBJ1-3	CASSLGGGNPGSPGNTIYF	TGTGCCAGCAGCCTGGGGGGCGGGAATCCGGGAAGCCCTGGAAACACCATATATTTT
NA	NA	TRBV6-1	TRBJ1-5	CASSEWRGADSNQPQHF	TGTGCCAGCAGTGAATGGAGGGGAGCGGACAGCAATCAGCCCCAGCATTTT
NA	few	TRBV7-9	TRBJ1-4	CASSSPQRVGGLNEKLFF	TGTGCCAGCAGCTCACCCCAAAGGGTCGGGGGCCTTAATGAAAAACTGTTTTTT
NA	NA	TRBV2	TRBJ2-5	CASTPGRTQETQYF	TGTGCCAGCACGCCGGGACGGACACAAGAGACCCAGTACTTC
TRBD1	NA	TRBV5-5	TRBJ2-6	CASTGTGTSGANVLTF	TGTGCCAGCACCGGGACAGGCACCTCTGGGGCCAACGTCCTGACTTTC
NA	NA	TRBV5-5	TRBJ2-7	CASSLTLAGGYEQYF	TGTGCCAGCAGCTTGACTTTGGCAGGAGGCTACGAGCAGTACTTC
TRBD2	NA	TRBV9	TRBJ2-1	CASSVGGWLAGVNEQFF	TGTGCCAGCAGCGTAGGAGGTTGGCTAGCGGGAGTCAATGAGCAGTTCTTC
NA	NA	TRBV9	TRBJ1-1	CASSVVPLNTEAFF	TGTGCCAGCAGCGTAGTTCCCTTGAACACTGAAGCTTTCTTT
NA	NA	TRBV7-9	TRBJ1-5	CASSLGRVGNQPQHF	TGTGCCAGCAGCTTAGGCAGGGTCGGCAATCAGCCCCAGCATTTT
NA	NA	TRBV10-3	TRBJ1-3	CAISERGSGNTIYF	TGTGCCATCAGTGAAAGGGGCTCTGGAAACACCATATATTTT
NA	once	TRBV5-1	TRBJ1-6	CASSRDVGLNSPLHF	TGCGCCAGCAGCCGGGACGTGGGACTTAATTCACCCCTCCACTTT